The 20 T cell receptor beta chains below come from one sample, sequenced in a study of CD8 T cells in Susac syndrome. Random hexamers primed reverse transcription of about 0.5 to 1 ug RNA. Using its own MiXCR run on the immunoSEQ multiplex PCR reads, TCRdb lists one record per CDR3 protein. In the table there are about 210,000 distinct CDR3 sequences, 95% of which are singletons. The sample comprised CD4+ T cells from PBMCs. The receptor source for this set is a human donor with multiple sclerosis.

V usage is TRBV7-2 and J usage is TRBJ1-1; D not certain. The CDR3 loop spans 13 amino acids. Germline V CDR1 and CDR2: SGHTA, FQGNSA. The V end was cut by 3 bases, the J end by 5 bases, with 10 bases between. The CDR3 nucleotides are TGTGCCAGCAGCTTCAAAGTGGGAACTGAAGCTTTCTTT. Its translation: CASSFKVGTEAFF.

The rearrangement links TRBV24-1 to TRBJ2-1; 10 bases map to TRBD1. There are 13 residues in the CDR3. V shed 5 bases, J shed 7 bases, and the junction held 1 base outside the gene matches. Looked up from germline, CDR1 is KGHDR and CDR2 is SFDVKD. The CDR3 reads CATSGTGGNEQFF. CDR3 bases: TGTGCCACCAGTGGGACAGGGGGAAATGAGCAGTTCTTC.

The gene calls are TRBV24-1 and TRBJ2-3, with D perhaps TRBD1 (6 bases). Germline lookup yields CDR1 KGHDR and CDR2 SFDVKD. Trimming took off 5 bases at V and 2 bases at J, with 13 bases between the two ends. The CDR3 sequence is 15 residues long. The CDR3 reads CATSGGGQPTDTQYF. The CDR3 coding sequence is TGTGCCACCAGTGGAGGGGGTCAACCCACAGATACGCAGTATTTT.

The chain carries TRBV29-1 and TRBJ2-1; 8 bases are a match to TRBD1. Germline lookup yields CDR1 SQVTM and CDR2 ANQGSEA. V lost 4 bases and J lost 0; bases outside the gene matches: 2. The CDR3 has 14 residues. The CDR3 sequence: CSVGQGSSYNEQFF. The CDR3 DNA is TGCAGCGTTGGACAGGGGAGCTCCTACAATGAGCAGTTCTTC.

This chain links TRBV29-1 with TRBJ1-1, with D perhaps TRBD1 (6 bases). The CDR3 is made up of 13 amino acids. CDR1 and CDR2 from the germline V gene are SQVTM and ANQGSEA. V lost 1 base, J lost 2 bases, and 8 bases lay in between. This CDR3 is CSVEGDINTEAFF. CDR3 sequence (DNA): TGCAGCGTTGAAGGGGACATTAACACTGAAGCTTTCTTT.

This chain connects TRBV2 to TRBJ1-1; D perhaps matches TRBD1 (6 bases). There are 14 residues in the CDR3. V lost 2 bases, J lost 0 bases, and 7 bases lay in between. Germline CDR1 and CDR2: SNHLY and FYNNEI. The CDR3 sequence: CASSETGMNTEAFF. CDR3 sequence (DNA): TGTGCCAGCAGTGAAACAGGGATGAACACTGAAGCTTTCTTT.

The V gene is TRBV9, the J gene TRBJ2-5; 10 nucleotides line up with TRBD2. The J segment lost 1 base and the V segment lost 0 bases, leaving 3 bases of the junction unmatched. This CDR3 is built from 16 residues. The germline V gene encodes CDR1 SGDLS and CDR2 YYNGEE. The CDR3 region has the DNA TGTGCCAGCAGCGTAGCTGCTAGCGGGGGCCAAGAGACCCAGTACTTC. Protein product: CASSVAASGGQETQYF.

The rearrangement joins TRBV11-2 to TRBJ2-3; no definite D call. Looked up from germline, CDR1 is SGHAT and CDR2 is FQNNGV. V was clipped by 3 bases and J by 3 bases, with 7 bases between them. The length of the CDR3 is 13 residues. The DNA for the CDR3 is TGTGCCAGCAGCTTCGACCCGACAGATACGCAGTATTTT. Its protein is CASSFDPTDTQYF. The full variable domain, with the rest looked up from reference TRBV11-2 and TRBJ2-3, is EAGVAQSPRYKIIEKRQSVAFWCNPISGHATLYWYQQILGQGPKLLIQFQNNGVVDDSQLPKDRFSAERLKGVDSTLKIQPAKLEDSAVYLCASSFDPTDTQYFGPGTRLTVL.

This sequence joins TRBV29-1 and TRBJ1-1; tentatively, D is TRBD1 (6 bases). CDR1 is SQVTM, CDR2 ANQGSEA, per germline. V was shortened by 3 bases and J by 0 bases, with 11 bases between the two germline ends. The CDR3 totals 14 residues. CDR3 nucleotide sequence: TGCAGCGTTGAGGCGACAGGACTGAACACTGAAGCTTTCTTT. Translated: CSVEATGLNTEAFF.

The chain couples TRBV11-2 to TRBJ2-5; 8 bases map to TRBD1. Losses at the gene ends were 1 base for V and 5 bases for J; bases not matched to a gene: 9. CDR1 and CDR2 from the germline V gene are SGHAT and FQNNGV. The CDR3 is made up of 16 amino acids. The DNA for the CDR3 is TGTGCCAGCAGCTTAGGACAGCAGGGGGCGCTTGAGACCCAGTACTTC. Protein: CASSLGQQGALETQYF.

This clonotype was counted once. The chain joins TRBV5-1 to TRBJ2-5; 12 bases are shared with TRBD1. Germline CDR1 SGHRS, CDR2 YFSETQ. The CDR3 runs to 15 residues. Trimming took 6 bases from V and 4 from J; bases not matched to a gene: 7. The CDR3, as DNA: TGCGCCAGCACGCGGGGGACAGGGGGCGCAGAGACCCAGTACTTC. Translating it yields CASTRGTGGAETQYF.

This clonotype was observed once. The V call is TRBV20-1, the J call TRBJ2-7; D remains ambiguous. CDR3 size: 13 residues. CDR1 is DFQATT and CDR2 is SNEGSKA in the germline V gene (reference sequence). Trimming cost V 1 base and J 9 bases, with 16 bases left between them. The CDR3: CSARVYSSSSQYF. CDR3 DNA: TGCAGTGCTAGAGTTTACTCTTCGTCGTCGCAGTACTTC.

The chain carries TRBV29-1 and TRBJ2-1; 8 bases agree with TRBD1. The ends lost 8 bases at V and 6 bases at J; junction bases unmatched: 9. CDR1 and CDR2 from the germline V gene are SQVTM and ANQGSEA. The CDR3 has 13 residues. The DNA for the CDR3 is TGCAGCATCTCCCCGACAGGGGTCAATGAGCAGTTCTTC. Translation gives CSISPTGVNEQFF.

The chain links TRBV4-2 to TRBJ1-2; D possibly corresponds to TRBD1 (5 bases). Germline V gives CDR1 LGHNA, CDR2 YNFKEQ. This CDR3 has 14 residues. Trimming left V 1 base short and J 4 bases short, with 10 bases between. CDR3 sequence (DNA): TGTGCCAGCAGCCAAGCAGGGTCAAGCTATGGCTACACCTTC. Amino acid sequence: CASSQAGSSYGYTF.

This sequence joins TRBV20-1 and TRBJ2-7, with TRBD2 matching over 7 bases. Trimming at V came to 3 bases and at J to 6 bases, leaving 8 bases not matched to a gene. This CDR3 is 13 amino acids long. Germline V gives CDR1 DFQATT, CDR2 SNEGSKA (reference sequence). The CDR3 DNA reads TGCAGTGCTAGGGGAGGGCATCGGGGCGAGCAGTACTTC. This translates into CSARGGHRGEQYF.

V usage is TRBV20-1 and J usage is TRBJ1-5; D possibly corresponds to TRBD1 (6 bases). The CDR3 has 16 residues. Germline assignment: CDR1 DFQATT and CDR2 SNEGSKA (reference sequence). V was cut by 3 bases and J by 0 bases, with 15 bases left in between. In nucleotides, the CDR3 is TGCAGTGCTAGTACCGGGACACTATATAGCAATCAGCCCCAGCATTTT. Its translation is CSASTGTLYSNQPQHF.

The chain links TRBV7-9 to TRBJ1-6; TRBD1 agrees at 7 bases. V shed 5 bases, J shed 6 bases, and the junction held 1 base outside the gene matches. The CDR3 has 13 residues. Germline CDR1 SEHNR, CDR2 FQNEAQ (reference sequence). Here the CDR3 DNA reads TGTGCCAGCAGCCGGGACAGTAATTCACCCCTCCACTTT. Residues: CASSRDSNSPLHF.

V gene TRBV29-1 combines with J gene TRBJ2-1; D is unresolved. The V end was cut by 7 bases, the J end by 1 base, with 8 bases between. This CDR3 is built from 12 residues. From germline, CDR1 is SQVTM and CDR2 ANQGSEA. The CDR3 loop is CSARRSYNEQFF. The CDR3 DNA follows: TGCAGCGCTAGACGGTCCTACAATGAGCAGTTCTTC.

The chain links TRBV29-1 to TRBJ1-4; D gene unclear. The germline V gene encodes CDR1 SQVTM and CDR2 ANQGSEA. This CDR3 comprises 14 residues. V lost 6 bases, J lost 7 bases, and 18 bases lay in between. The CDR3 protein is CSVGSGSPAEKLFF. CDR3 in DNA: TGCAGCGTCGGCTCCGGGTCCCCGGCTGAAAAACTGTTTTTT.

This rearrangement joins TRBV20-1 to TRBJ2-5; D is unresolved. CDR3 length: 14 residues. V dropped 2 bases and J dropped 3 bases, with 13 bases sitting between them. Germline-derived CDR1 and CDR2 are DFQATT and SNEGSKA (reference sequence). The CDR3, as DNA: TGCAGTGCTAGACATAGTAGCATAGAAGAGACCCAGTACTTC. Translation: CSARHSSIEETQYF.